This T cell receptor (beta chain) was sequenced during a study of CD8 T cells in ankylosing spondylitis. Germline CDR1 reads KGHDR; CDR2 reads SFDVKD. The CDR3 covers 17 residues. Trimming took 2 bases from V and 4 from J, leaving 16 bases between them. In TCRdb, the 5' RACE reads were re-called with MiXCR into one record per CDR3 protein. This table holds about 700,000 distinct CDR3 sequences, under 20% found once. The study's findings and limits: Seemingly characteristic of ankylosing spondylitis blood was a TCR beta motif consisting of about 8 highly homologous variants.

Regarding this clonotype: As yet, its antigen is unknown.

The chain joins TRBV24-1 to TRBJ2-2, with unresolved D. The clonotype comes from a male donor with ankylosing spondylitis. The specimen was blood, either unsorted or a sorted T cell fraction (not recorded which). CDR3 sequence reads: CATSDSRRPGSTGELFF. As DNA, the CDR3 is TGTGCCACCAGTGATTCGAGAAGGCCCGGTAGCACCGGGGAGCTGTTTTTT.